This T cell receptor beta chain is from a study of T cells in Graves' hyperthyroidism and ophthalmopathy. On this clonotype itself: As yet, its antigen is unknown. A much larger clone is a single base away; this may be a read error.

General observations from the study: The authors' 13 V-J model separated ophthalmopathy from stable hyperthyroidism. Onset of ophthalmopathy came a median approximately 6.5 months after the model predicted it.

Stable Graves' hyperthyroidism meant no ophthalmopathy progression within 18 months. Patients aged 18 to 65 had newly diagnosed hyperthyroidism lasting under 2 months. V shed 2 bases and J 4 bases; nucleotides not matched to a gene: 8. The CDR3 has 16 residues. Germline CDR1 and CDR2: MNHEY and SVGEGT. Researchers amplified the TCR beta CDR3 regions from RNA transcripts. The HTBI primer set drove a first-round RT-PCR of the TCR CDR3. TCRdb itself ran the multiplex PCR reads through MiXCR, one entry per CDR3 protein. The sample holds 300,000 to 400,000 distinct CDR3 sequences, about 15% seen once. Sequencing input: blood. The sequence came from a woman aged 55 to 70 with Graves' hyperthyroidism. The rearrangement links TRBV6-2 or TRBV6-3 to TRBJ2-1; 7 bases match TRBD2. The CDR3 region has the DNA TGTGCCAGCAGTTACCCCCTAGCGGTGGGGTACAATGAGCAGTTCTTC. It translates to CASSYPLAVGYNEQFF.